Following are 2 T cell receptor beta chains from one sample sequenced in a study of CD8 T cells in Susac syndrome. Reverse transcription used about 0.45 to 1 ug RNA and random hexamers. TCRdb processed the immunoSEQ multiplex PCR reads anew with MiXCR; each CDR3 protein has one entry. The profile covers about 73,000 distinct CDR3 sequences, with roughly 95% appearing a single time and under 0.5% taken by the ten largest. The sequenced material came from CD8+ T cells from PBMCs. All receptors come from a human donor with multiple sclerosis.

The chain carries TRBV2 and TRBJ2-2; a weak D match, TRBD2 (5 bases). Trimming took off 8 bases at V and 0 bases at J, with 7 bases between the two ends. In germline, CDR1 is SNHLY, CDR2 FYNNEI. The CDR3 consists of 13 residues. CDR3 loop: CASWRANTGELFF. Here the CDR3 DNA reads TGTGCCAGCTGGCGGGCGAACACCGGGGAGCTGTTTTTT. The full variable domain, its missing parts supplied by reference TRBV2 and TRBJ2-2, is EPEVTQTPSHQVTQMGQEVILRCVPISNHLYFYWYRQILGQKVEFLVSFYNNEISEKSEIFDDQFSVERPDGSNFTLKIRSTKLEDSAMYFCASWRANTGELFFGEGSRLTVL.

The genes are TRBV7-9 and TRBJ1-1; D ambiguous. V shed 3 bases and J shed 1 base, with 6 bases lying between them. Germline CDR1 and CDR2: SEHNR and FQNEAQ (reference sequence). This CDR3 is built from 13 residues. The CDR3: CASSFDANTEAFF. The CDR3 DNA is TGTGCCAGCAGCTTTGATGCGAACACTGAAGCTTTCTTT. Based on the CDR3 plus reference TRBV7-9 and TRBJ1-1, the full variable domain is DTGVSQNPRHKITKRGQNVTFRCDPISEHNRLYWYRQTLGQGPEFLTYFQNEAQLEKSRLLSDRFSAERPKGSFSTLEIQRTEQGDSAMYLCASSFDANTEAFFGQGTRLTVV.